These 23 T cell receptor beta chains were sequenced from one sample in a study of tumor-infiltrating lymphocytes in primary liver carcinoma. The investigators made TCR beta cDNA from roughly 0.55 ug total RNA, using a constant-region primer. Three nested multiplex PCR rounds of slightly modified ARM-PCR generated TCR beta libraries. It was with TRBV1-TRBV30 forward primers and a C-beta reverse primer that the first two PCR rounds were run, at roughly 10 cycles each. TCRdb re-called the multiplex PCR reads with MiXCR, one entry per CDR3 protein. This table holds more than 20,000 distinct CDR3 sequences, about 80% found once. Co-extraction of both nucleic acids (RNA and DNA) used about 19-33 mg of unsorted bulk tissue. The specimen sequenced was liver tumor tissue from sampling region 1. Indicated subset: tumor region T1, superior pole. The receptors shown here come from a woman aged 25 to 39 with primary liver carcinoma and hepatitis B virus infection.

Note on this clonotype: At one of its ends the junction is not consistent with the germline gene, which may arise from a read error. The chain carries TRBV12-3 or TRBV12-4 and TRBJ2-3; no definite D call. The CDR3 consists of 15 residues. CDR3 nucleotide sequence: TGTGCCAGGAGTTTTGCCCTTCCTAGCACAGATACGCAGTATTTT. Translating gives CARSFALPSTDTQYF.

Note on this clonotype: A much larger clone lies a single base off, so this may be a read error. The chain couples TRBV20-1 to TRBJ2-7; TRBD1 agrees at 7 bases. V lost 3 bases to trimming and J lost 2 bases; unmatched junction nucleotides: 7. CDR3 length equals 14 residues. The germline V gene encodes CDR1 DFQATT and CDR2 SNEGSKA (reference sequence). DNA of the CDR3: TGCAGTGCTAGGATGGACAGGTCCCCCTACGAGCAGTACTTC. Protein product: CSARMDRSPYEQYF.

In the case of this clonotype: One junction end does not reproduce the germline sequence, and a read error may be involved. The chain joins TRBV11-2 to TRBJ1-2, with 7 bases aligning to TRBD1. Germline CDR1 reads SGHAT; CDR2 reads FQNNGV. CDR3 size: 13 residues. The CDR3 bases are TGTACCAGCACTCAGGGGGGGAGTGGAGGCTACACATTC. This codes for CTSTQGGSGGYTF.

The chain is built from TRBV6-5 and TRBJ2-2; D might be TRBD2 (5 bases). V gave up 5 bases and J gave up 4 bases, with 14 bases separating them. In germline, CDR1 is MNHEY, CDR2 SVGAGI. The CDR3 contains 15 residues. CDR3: CASSPWTGSTGELFF. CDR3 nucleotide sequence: TGTGCCAGCAGTCCGTGGACGGGGTCCACCGGGGAGCTGTTTTTT.

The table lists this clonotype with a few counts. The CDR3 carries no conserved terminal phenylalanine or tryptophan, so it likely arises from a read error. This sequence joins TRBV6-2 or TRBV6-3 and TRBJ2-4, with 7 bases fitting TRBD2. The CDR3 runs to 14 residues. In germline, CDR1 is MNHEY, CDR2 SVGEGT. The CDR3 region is CVSSHPPAGSGQYI. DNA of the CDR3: TGTGTCAGCAGCCACCCCCCAGCGGGATCGGGTCAGTACATC.

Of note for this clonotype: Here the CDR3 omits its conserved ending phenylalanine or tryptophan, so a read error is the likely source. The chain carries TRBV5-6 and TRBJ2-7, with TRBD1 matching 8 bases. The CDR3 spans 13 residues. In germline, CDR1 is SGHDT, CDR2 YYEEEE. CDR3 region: CVSSLRTGLSQYL. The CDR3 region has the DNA TGCGTCAGCAGCTTACGGACAGGGCTATCGCAGTACCTC.

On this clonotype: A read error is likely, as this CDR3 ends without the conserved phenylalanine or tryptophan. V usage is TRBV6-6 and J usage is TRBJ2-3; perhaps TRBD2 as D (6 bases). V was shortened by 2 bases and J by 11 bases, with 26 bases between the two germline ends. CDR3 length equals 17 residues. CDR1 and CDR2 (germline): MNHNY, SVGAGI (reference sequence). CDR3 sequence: CASSYTLDRGGQIGQYS. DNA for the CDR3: TGTGCCAGCAGTTACACGTTAGACCGGGGAGGCCAGATAGGGCAGTATTCT.

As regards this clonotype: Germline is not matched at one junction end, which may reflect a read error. The DNA of the CDR3 is TGTGCCAGTAGTTCAACGGGACACGTCTTCTTGGATGAGCAATTCTTC. Residues: CASSSTGHVFLDEQFF. V usage is TRBV11-3 and J usage is TRBJ2-1, with D possibly TRBD1 on 6 matching bases. The CDR3 totals 16 residues. Per the germline V gene, CDR1 is SGHNT and CDR2 is YENEEA. Full variable domain (remainder filled in from reference TRBV11-3 and TRBJ2-1): EAGVVQSPRYKIIEKKQPVAFWCNPISGHNTLYWYLQNLGQGPELLIRYENEEAVDDSQLPKDRFSAERLKGVDSTLKIQPAELGDSAVYLCASSSTGHVFLDEQFFGPGTRLTVL.

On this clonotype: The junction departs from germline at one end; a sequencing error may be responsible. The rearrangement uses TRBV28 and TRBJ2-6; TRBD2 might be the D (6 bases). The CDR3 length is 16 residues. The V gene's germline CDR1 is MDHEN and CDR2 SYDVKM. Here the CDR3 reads CASGRDETPGANFLTF. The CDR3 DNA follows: TGTGCCAGCGGGCGGGACGAAACCCCTGGGGCCAACTTCCTGACTTTC.

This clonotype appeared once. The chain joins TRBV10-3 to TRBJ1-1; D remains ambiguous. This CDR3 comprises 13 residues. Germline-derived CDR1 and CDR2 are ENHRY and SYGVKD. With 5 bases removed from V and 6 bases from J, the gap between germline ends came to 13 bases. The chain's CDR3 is CAISPIGDAEAFF. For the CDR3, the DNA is TGTGCCATCAGTCCGATAGGAGACGCTGAAGCTTTCTTT.

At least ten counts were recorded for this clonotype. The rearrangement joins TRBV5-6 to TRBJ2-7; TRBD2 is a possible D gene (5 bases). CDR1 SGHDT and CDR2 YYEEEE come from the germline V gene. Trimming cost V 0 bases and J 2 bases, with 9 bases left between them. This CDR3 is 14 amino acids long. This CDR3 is CASSLELAPYEQYF. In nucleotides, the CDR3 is TGTGCCAGCAGCTTGGAGCTAGCTCCCTACGAGCAGTACTTC.

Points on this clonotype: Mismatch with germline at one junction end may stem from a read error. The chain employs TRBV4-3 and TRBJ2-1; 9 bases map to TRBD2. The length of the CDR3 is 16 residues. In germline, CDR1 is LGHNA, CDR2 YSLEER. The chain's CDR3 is CANSLNVAGARDEQFF. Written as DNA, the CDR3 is TGCGCCAACAGCCTAAACGTAGCGGGAGCCAGAGATGAGCAATTCTTC.

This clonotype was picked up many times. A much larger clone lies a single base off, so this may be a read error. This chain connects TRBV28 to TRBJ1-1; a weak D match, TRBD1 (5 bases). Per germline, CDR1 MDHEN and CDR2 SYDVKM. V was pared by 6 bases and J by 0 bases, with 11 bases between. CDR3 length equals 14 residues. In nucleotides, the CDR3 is TGTGCCAGCAGAGGCAGGGTTATGAACACTGAAGCTTTCTTT. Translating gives CASRGRVMNTEAFF.

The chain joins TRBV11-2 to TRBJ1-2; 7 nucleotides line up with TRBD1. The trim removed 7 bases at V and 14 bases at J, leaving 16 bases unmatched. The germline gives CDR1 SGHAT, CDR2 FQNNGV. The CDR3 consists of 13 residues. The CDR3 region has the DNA TGTGCCAGCACTCAGGGGGGGGGTGGATGCCATACCTTC. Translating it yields CASTQGGGGCHTF.

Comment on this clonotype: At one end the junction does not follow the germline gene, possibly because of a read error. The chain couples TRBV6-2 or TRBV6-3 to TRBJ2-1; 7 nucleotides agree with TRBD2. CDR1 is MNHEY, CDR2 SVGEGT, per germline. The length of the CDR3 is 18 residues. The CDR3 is CVSSYTAGGSFIYNEQFF. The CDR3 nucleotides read TGTGTCAGCAGTTACACTGCTGGCGGGAGCTTCATTTACAACGAGCAGTTCTTC.

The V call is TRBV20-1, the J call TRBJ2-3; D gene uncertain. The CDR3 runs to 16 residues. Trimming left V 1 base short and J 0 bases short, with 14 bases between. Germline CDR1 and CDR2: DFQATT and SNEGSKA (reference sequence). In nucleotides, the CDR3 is TGCAGTGCTAGAGGACCGGTTCTTTCTAGCACAGATACGCAGTATTTT. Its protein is CSARGPVLSSTDTQYF.

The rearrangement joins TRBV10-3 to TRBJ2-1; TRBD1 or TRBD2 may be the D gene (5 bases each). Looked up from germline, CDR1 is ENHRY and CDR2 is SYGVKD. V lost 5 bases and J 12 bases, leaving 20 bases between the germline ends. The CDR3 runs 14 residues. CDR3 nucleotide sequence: TGTGCCATCAGTCCCACGGGGACCCGGGAAGCGCAGTTCTTC. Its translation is CAISPTGTREAQFF.

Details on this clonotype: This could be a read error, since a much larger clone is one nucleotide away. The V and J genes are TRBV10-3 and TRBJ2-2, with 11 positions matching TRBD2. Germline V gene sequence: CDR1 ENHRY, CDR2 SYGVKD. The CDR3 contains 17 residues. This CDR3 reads CAISGSGLAEGDGELLF. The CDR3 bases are TGTGCCATCAGTGGTTCGGGACTAGCGGAAGGGGACGGGGAGCTGTTATTT.

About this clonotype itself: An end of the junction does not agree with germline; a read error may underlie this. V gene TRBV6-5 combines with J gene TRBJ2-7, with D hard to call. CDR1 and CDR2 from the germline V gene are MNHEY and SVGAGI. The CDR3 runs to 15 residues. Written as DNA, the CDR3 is TGTGCCAGCAGCTACAAGGGCAGCAGCTCCTATGAGCAGTACTTC. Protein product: CASSYKGSSSYEQYF.

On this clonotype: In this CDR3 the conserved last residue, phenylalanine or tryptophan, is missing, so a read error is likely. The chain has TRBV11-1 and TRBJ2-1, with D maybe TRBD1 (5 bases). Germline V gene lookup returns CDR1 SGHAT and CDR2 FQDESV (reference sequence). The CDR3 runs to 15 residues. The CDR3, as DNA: TGTGCCAGCAGCCGGAGACAGACCTCCTACTATGAGCAGTTCTCC. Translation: CASSRRQTSYYEQFS.

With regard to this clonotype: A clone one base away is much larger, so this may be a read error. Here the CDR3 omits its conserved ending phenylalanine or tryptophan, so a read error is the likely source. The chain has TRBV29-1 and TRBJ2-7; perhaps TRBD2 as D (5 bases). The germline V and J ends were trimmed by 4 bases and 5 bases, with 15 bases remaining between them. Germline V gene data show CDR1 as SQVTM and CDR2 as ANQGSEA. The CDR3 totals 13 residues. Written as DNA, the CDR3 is TGCAGCGTTGGAAGCGGTGCGTCCCACGAGCAGTACTCC. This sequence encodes CSVGSGASHEQYS.

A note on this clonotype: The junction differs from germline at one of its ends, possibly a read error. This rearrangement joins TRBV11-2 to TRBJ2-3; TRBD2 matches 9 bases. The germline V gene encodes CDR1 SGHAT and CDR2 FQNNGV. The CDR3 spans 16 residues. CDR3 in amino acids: CVSSAGLAGIVDTQYF. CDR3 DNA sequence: TGTGTCAGCAGTGCGGGACTAGCTGGTATTGTTGATACGCAGTATTTT.

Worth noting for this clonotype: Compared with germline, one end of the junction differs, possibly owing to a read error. CDR3 DNA sequence: TGTGCTAGGGGTACGCCGACCTACAATAAGCAGTGCTTC. Translating it yields CARGTPTYNKQCF. The chain couples TRBV30 to TRBJ2-1, with a weak D call TRBD1 (5 bases). Germline V lookup: CDR1 GTSNPN, CDR2 SVGIG (reference sequence). This CDR3 region has 13 residues.